Sequencing of this TCR beta chain was carried out in a study of cytomegalovirus exposure and HLA in healthy donors. Note on this clone: Its antigen is unidentified.

Overall study findings and caveats: Later work found that TCR association rates differed between HLA loci; DRB1 had the most and HLA-C the fewest.

This PCR relied on a set of 60 Vbeta primers and 13 Jbeta primers. Here immunoSEQ multiplex PCR was the method, and the copy in TCRdb shows in-frame clones only, minus some. The table lists about 150,000 clones, 65% to 85% of them singletons. Donors likely had unrecorded immune exposures despite being nominally healthy when sampled. Germline CDR1 is SGHTA and CDR2 is FQGNSA. Trimming cost V 3 bases and J 0 bases, with 8 bases left between them. CDR3 size: 14 residues. The V and J genes are TRBV7-2 and TRBJ1-1, with a tentative D call TRBD1 (6 bases). The sequenced sample was PBMCs. This clonotype was sampled from a man aged 18 to 29 in good health and CMV-seronegative. CDR3 sequence reads: CASSFTGMNTEAFF. DNA of the CDR3: TGTGCCAGCAGCTTTACAGGGATGAACACTGAAGCTTTCTTT.